The clone carrying this T cell receptor beta chain was seen more than once but under ten times. Its target is not known. TCRdb called the reads again in MiXCR, with one record for every CDR3 protein. The top ten clones hold roughly an eighth of a sample with some 920,000 distinct CDR3 sequences, less than 35% of them seen once. This sample is part of a study of T cell repertoires in cytomegalovirus infection. Whole-study results and caveats: CMV carriers with the relevant HLA were identified by cumulative public TCR beta family frequency. It was HLA-C-restricted CMV-specific TCR beta clonotypes that dominated the response ex vivo.

Trimming took 5 bases from V and 10 from J, leaving 17 bases between them. The germline V gene encodes CDR1 MNHEY and CDR2 SMNVEV (reference sequence). This CDR3 is built from 13 residues. The receptor was isolated from a human donor in good health (CMV status not recorded). Some clones in this sample may be carry-over from other donors' samples. The chain combines TRBV27 with TRBJ1-1; possibly TRBD1 for D (6 bases). The specimen was cultured CD8+ T cells from PBMCs, collected from culture after CMV antigen stimulation. The CDR3 DNA sequence: TGTGCCAGCAGTACTCAGGACCAGGGGATAGCTTTCTTT. It translates to CASSTQDQGIAFF.